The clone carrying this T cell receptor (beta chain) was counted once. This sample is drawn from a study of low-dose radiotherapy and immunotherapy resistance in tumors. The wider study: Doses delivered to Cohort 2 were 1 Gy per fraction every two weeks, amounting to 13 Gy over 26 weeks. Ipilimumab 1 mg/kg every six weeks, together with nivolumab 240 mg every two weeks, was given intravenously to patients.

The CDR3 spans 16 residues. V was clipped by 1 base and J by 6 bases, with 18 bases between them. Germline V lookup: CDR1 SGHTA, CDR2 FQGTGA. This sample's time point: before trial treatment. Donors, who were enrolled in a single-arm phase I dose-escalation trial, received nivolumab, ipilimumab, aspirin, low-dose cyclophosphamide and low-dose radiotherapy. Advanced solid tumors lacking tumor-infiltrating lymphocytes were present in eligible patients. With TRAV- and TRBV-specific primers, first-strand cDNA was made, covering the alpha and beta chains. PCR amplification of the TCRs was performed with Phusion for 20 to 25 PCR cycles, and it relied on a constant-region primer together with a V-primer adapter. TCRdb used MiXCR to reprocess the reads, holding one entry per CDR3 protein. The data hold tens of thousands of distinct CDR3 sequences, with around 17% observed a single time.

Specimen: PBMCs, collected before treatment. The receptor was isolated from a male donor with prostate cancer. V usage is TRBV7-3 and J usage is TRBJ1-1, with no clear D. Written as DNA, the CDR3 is TGTGCCAGCAGCTTAAATGGACCTTCCAACCGAGCTGAAGCTTTCTTT. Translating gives CASSLNGPSNRAEAFF.